Sequencing of this T cell receptor beta chain was carried out in a study of T cells in Graves' hyperthyroidism and ophthalmopathy. Overall study: Any treatment followed the collection of peripheral blood at initial diagnosis.

The ends lost 5 bases at V and 0 bases at J; junction bases unmatched: 5. In germline, CDR1 is MDHEN, CDR2 SYDVKM. This CDR3 comprises 15 residues. Not enrolled were patients with uncontrolled infection, other autoimmune disease, pregnancy or lactation. Fresh peripheral blood, approximately 10 ml, yielded the PBMCs. Using RNA transcripts as the source, TCR beta CDR3 regions were amplified. The primer set for the first-round RT-PCR of the TCR CDR3 was HTBI. TCRdb called the multiplex PCR reads again in MiXCR, with one record for every CDR3 protein. The sample shows around 400,000 distinct CDR3 sequences, 20% to 25% of them seen only once. Many counts were recorded for this clonotype. Its antigen is not identified. The study, taken as a whole, reports: Blood also held most thyroid clonotypes expanded beyond 0.001.

The sequenced sample was blood. The TCR was taken from a middle-aged man with Graves' hyperthyroidism. This chain joins TRBV28 and TRBJ1-1; 8 nucleotides match TRBD1. The CDR3 region is CASSPNRGMNTEAFF. CDR3 nucleotides: TGTGCCAGCAGTCCTAACAGGGGGATGAACACTGAAGCTTTCTTT.